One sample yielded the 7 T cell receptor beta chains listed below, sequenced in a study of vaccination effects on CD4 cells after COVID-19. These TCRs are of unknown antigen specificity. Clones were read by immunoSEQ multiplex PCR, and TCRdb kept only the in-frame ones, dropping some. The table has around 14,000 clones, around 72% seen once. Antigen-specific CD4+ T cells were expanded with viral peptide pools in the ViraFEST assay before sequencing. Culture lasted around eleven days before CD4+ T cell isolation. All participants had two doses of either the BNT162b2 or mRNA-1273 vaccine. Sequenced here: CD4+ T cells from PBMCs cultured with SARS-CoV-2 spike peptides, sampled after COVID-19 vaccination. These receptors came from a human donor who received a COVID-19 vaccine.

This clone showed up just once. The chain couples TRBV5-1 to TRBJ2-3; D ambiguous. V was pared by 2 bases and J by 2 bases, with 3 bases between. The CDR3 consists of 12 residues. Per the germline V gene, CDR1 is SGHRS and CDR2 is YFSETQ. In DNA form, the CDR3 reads TGCGCCAGCAGCTTAAACACAGATACGCAGTATTTT. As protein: CASSLNTDTQYF.

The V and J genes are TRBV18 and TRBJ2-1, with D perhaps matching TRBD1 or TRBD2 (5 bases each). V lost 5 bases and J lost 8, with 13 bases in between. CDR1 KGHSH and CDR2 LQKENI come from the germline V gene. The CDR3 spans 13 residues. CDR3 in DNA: TGTGCCAGCTCAAGCATGAGGGGCGATGAGCAGTTCTTC. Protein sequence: CASSSMRGDEQFF.

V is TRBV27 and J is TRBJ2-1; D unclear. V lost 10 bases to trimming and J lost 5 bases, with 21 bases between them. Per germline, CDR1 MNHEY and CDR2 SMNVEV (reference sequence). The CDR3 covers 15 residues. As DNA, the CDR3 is TGTGCCACCGCCGTGTATGGGGTAAGAAACAATGAGCAGTTCTTC. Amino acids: CATAVYGVRNNEQFF.

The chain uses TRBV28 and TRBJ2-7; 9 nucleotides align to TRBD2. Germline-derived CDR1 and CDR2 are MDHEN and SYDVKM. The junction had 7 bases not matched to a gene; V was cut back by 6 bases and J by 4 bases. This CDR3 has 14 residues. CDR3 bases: TGTGCCAGCAGCCTAGCGGGACTCCTTTACGAGCAGTACTTC. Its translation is CASSLAGLLYEQYF.

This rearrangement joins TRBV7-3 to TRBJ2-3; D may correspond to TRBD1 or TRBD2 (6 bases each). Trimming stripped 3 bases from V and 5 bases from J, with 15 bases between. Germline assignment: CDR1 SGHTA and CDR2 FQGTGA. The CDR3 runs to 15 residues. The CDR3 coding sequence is TGTGCCAGCAGCTTGGGGGGCCGCGTAGAAGATACGCAGTATTTT. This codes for CASSLGGRVEDTQYF.

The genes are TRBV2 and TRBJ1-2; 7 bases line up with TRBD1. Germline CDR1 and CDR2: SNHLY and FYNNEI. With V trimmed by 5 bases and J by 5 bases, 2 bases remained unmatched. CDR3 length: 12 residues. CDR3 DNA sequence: TGTGCCAGCAGTTACAGGGGTTATGGCTACACCTTC. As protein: CASSYRGYGYTF.

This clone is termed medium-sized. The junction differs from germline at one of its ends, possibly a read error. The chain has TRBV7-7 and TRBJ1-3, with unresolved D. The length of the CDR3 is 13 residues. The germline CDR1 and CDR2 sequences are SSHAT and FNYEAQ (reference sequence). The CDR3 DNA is TGTGCTAGCAGCCGGACGGAAGGAAACACCATATATTTT. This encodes CASSRTEGNTIYF.